This TCR beta chain derives from a study of T cell repertoires in cytomegalovirus infection. Study-level information: CMV epitopes in the study were HLA-C-restricted (recently identified) and HLA-B-restricted (well studied).

In TCRdb, the reads were re-called with MiXCR into one record per CDR3 protein. The data contain 680,000 or so distinct CDR3 sequences, around 35% of them singletons. Study-wide results and caveats: The ex vivo response was dominated by HLA-C-restricted CMV-specific TCR beta clonotypes.

There are many counts of this clonotype. Its antigen is currently unknown. Trimming took off 7 bases at V and 2 bases at J, with 16 bases between the two ends. Per germline, CDR1 SGHTA and CDR2 FQGNSA. This CDR3 is built from 15 residues. The clonotype comes from a human donor in good health (CMV status not recorded). Some clones in this sample may be carry-over from other donors' samples. The specimen was cultured PBMCs, collected from culture after CMV antigen stimulation. This chain connects TRBV7-2 to TRBJ2-3; D is perhaps TRBD2 (5 bases). Here the CDR3 DNA reads TGTGCCAGCACCCCCCGGGGTAGGGCCACAGATACGCAGTATTTT. It is translated as CASTPRGRATDTQYF.